This T cell receptor beta chain was retrieved from a study of memory CD4+ T cells and cytomegalovirus serostatus. Whole-study context: Healthy Belgian adult donors included about nine CMV-positive and approximately 25 CMV-negative people.

On this clone itself: Its specificity is not known.

Only in-frame clones appear in the TCRdb table, and some are missing; sequencing was by immunoSEQ multiplex PCR. The top ten hold around 1.9% of the sample, which has 40,000 to 55,000 clones, over 65% seen once. Study findings and constraints: About 40% of the roughly 150 known CMV-associated TCRbeta sequences appeared in CD4+ memory.

Single viable CD3+CD4+CD8-CD45RO+ cells were sorted as the memory CD4+ T cells. Serum IgG to CMV pp150, pp28, p38 and p52 defined serostatus. After thawing, CD4+ T cells were positively selected. The V gene lost 2 bases and the J gene lost 8 bases, with 15 bases spanning the gap. Germline V gene lookup returns CDR1 SGHTA and CDR2 FQGNSA. The CDR3 loop spans 14 amino acids. Input material: memory CD4+ T cells from blood. The TCR was taken from an adult in good health and CMV-seronegative. The gene calls are TRBV7-2 and TRBJ1-1; TRBD1 is a possible D gene (5 bases). The CDR3 here is CASSLMGLKGEAFF. The CDR3 DNA is TGTGCCAGCAGCTTAATGGGGCTCAAGGGGGAAGCTTTCTTT.